Listed below are T cell receptor beta chains from one sample, sequenced in a study of cytomegalovirus exposure and HLA in healthy donors. Profiled with immunoSEQ multiplex PCR; TCRdb holds only in-frame clones, not every one. The table records approximately 100,000 clones, approximately 66% of them present only once. Material: PBMCs. The receptors shown here come from a man aged 25-45 years in good health and CMV-seronegative. Each CDR3 is given with its conserved first and last residue. A D gene is named only where the DNA matches it firmly. Only some rows state a clone size, as once, few, many or a class for expanded clones.

CDR3aa,CDR3nt,d_gene,v_gene,j_gene,abundance
CASSVGWGGQNEQFF,TGTGCCAGCAGCGTAGGGTGGGGGGGCCAGAATGAGCAGTTCTTC,-,TRBV9,TRBJ2-1,-
CASSLTGSAGDTEAFF,TGTGCCAGCAGTCTAACAGGGTCGGCTGGGGACACTGAAGCTTTCTTT,-,TRBV6-4,TRBJ1-1,few
CASSYPDRVEAFF,TGTGCCAGCAGTTACCCGGACAGGGTTGAAGCTTTCTTT,TRBD1,TRBV6-5,TRBJ1-1,-
CASSGGGQAAEAFF,TGTGCCAGCAGTGGCGGGGGCCAGGCGGCTGAAGCTTTCTTT,-,TRBV6-4,TRBJ1-1,-
CASSMGLAGLYEQYF,TGTGCCAGCAGCATGGGACTAGCGGGACTCTACGAGCAGTACTTC,TRBD2,TRBV7-9,TRBJ2-7,few
CASSRLAGAYNEQFF,TGTGCCAGCAGCCGACTAGCGGGGGCCTACAATGAGCAGTTCTTC,TRBD2,TRBV7-2,TRBJ2-1,-
CAWRRQGRSNQPQHF,TGTGCCTGGAGGCGACAGGGAAGGAGCAATCAGCCCCAGCATTTT,TRBD1,TRBV30,TRBJ1-5,-
CATSREGAGESYEQYF,TGTGCCACCAGCAGAGAAGGTGCGGGGGAATCCTACGAGCAGTACTTC,TRBD2,TRBV15,TRBJ2-7,few
CASSTYSGGTDTQYF,TGTGCCAGCTCAACTTATAGCGGGGGAACAGATACGCAGTATTTT,TRBD2,TRBV18,TRBJ2-3,-
CASSLRTEAFF,TGTGCCAGCAGCCTCCGGACTGAAGCTTTCTTT,-,TRBV5-8,TRBJ1-1,-
CASSLFGTGTDTQYF,TGCGCCAGCAGCCTCTTTGGGACAGGCACAGATACGCAGTATTTT,TRBD1,TRBV5-1,TRBJ2-3,few
CASSVGQGIRGNQPQHF,TGTGCCAGCAGCGTCGGGCAGGGGATTAGGGGCAATCAGCCCCAGCATTTT,-,TRBV7-2,TRBJ1-5,-
CASSYDSGSYEQYF,TGTGCCAGCAGTTACGATTCAGGCTCCTACGAGCAGTACTTC,-,TRBV6-4,TRBJ2-7,few
CASSGGAVSTDTQYF,TGTGCCAGCAGCGGAGGGGCGGTTAGCACAGATACGCAGTATTTT,-,TRBV11-2,TRBJ2-3,few
CASSSLVTGSLNTIYF,TGTGCCAGCAGCTCATTAGTGACAGGGTCGTTAAACACCATATATTTT,TRBD1,TRBV7-9,TRBJ1-3,few
CASSKTGLGSGYEQFF,TGTGCCAGCAGCAAGACAGGTTTAGGGTCCGGGTATGAGCAGTTCTTC,-,TRBV6-4,TRBJ2-1,-
CASSDSPGGGETQYF,TGTGCCAGCAGTGACTCTCCGGGGGGCGGTGAGACCCAGTACTTC,-,TRBV6-4,TRBJ2-5,once
CASSEEGGLSGANVLTF,TGTGCCAGCAGTGAAGAGGGGGGACTATCTGGGGCCAACGTCCTGACTTTC,-,TRBV6-1,TRBJ2-6,few
CASSYLDTPELFF,TGTGCCAGCAGTTACCTCGACACCCCGGAGCTGTTTTTT,-,TRBV6-5,TRBJ2-2,few
CASSSAGVGEQYF,TGTGCCAGCAGTTCTGCGGGGGTCGGCGAGCAGTACTTC,TRBD2,TRBV6-6,TRBJ2-7,-
CASSPLRHTGELFF,TGTGCCAGCAGCCCACTAAGGCACACCGGGGAGCTGTTTTTT,-,TRBV5-8,TRBJ2-2,-
CAWSVGSNEKLFF,TGTGCCTGGAGTGTAGGGAGTAATGAAAAACTGTTTTTT,-,TRBV30,TRBJ1-4,-
CASSHVRQGPEKLFF,TGCGCCAGCAGCCACGTTAGGCAGGGGCCGGAAAAACTGTTTTTT,-,TRBV4-3,TRBJ1-4,-
CASSTDREETQYF,TGTGCCAGCAGTACGGACAGGGAAGAGACCCAGTACTTC,TRBD1,TRBV7-3,TRBJ2-5,-
CASSPTTGGTEAFF,TGCGCCAGCAGCCCGACGACAGGGGGCACTGAAGCTTTCTTT,TRBD1,TRBV5-1,TRBJ1-1,-
CASSPSGSSYEQYF,TGTGCCAGCAGTCCGAGCGGAAGCTCCTACGAGCAGTACTTC,-,TRBV27,TRBJ2-7,-
CASSGQGAGETQYF,TGTGCCAGCAGTGGACAGGGGGCAGGAGAGACCCAGTACTTC,TRBD1,TRBV25-1,TRBJ2-5,-
CASSAGGAKNIQYF,TGTGCCAGCAGTGCAGGGGGGGCCAAAAACATTCAGTACTTC,-,TRBV6-1,TRBJ2-4,-
CASSEWAEGFSSDTQYF,TGTGCCAGCAGTGAATGGGCCGAAGGATTTTCATCAGATACGCAGTATTTT,-,TRBV2,TRBJ2-3,-
CASSPDGSSYEQYF,TGTGCCAGCAGCCCGGACGGGAGCTCCTACGAGCAGTACTTC,-,TRBV11-2,TRBJ2-7,-
CASSLATGSYEQYF,TGCGCCAGCAGCTTGGCAACAGGGTCCTACGAGCAGTACTTC,-,TRBV5-1,TRBJ2-7,-
CASSPSGSSYEQYF,TGTGCCAGCAGCCCTAGCGGTAGCTCCTACGAGCAGTACTTC,TRBD2,TRBV28,TRBJ2-7,few
CSSGVGELFF,TGTTCCTCAGGGGTCGGGGAGCTGTTTTTT,-,TRBV7-9,TRBJ2-2,-
CSVEDTTGEGYTF,TGCAGCGTTGAAGACACGACAGGGGAGGGCTACACCTTC,TRBD1,TRBV29-1,TRBJ1-2,once
CAITGGTEQYF,TGTGCCATCACGGGAGGGACCGAGCAGTACTTC,TRBD2,TRBV10-3,TRBJ2-7,few
CASSAPGTGVMYEQYF,TGCGCCAGCAGCGCCCCCGGGACAGGGGTGATGTACGAGCAGTACTTC,TRBD1,TRBV5-1,TRBJ2-7,-
CASSHLANTDTQYF,TGTGCCAGCAGCCACCTAGCGAATACAGATACGCAGTATTTT,-,TRBV4-2,TRBJ2-3,-
CASSRLVGETQYF,TGCGCCAGCAGCAGACTAGTAGGTGAGACCCAGTACTTC,-,TRBV10-1,TRBJ2-5,-
CASTLKGGAGYGYTF,TGTGCCAGCACCCTAAAGGGGGGGGCAGGCTATGGCTACACCTTC,-,TRBV9,TRBJ1-2,-
CASSPRDSAYEQYF,TGTGCCAGCAGCCCGCGGGACTCCGCCTACGAGCAGTACTTC,-,TRBV7-9,TRBJ2-7,-
CASSLSTALSLGGPLHF,TGTGCCAGCAGTTTATCGACGGCACTCTCTCTGGGAGGACCCCTCCACTTT,-,TRBV27,TRBJ1-6,once
CASSPGQISWGELFF,TGTGCCAGCTCACCTGGACAGATTTCTTGGGGGGAGCTGTTTTTT,-,TRBV18,TRBJ2-2,-
CASSSTGTGASPLHF,TGTGCCAGCAGCTCAACCGGGACAGGGGCATCACCCCTCCACTTT,TRBD1,TRBV9,TRBJ1-6,-
CASSPGDGFYGYTF,TGTGCCAGCAGTCCCGGGGATGGGTTCTATGGCTACACCTTC,-,TRBV6-5,TRBJ1-2,few
CAINQDSQETQYF,TGTGCCATCAACCAGGACTCACAAGAGACCCAGTACTTC,-,TRBV10-3,TRBJ2-5,-
CASSLGTGNYGYTF,TGCGCCAGCAGCTTGGGTACAGGGAACTATGGCTACACCTTC,-,TRBV5-1,TRBJ1-2,-
CASSLSTSGGLETQYF,TGTGCCAGCAGCTTATCGACTAGCGGGGGTTTGGAGACCCAGTACTTC,TRBD2,TRBV11-3,TRBJ2-5,-
CATSRVGVGGFETQYF,TGTGCCACCAGCAGGGTCGGGGTTGGAGGTTTCGAGACCCAGTACTTC,-,TRBV15,TRBJ2-5,-
CASSLSGGAETQYF,TGTGCCAGCAGCCTTAGCGGGGGGGCGGAGACCCAGTACTTC,TRBD2,TRBV11-2,TRBJ2-5,-
CASSQGLAGGLEQYF,TGCGCCAGCAGCCAGGGACTAGCGGGGGGGCTTGAGCAGTACTTC,TRBD2,TRBV5-1,TRBJ2-5,-
CASSLGENEQFF,TGCGCCAGCAGCTTGGGCGAGAATGAGCAGTTCTTC,-,TRBV5-1,TRBJ2-1,-